This passage covers 15 T cell receptor beta chains from one sample sequenced in a study of identical twins. TCRdb re-called the 5' RACE reads with MiXCR, one entry per CDR3 protein. The table records more than 1.5 million distinct CDR3 sequences, under 35% of them present only once. The sequencing sample was made of cord blood. All receptors come from a newborn girl in good health.

The sample holds a few counts of this clonotype. This rearrangement joins TRBV4-1 to TRBJ1-2; TRBD1 matches at 7 bases. This CDR3 comprises 17 residues. Germline CDR1 and CDR2: MGHRA and YSYEKL. V lost 1 base to trimming and J lost 4 bases; unmatched junction nucleotides: 12. The CDR3 sequence: CASSQAPPGQLSYGYTF. In nucleotides, the CDR3 is TGCGCCAGCAGCCAAGCCCCTCCGGGACAGCTCTCCTATGGCTACACCTTC.

In its sample, this clonotype was seen a few times. The V call is TRBV7-9, the J call TRBJ2-3; D not certain. The CDR3 loop spans 16 amino acids. Trimming left V 4 bases short and J 4 bases short, with 18 bases between. Germline CDR1 SEHNR, CDR2 FQNEAQ (reference sequence). The CDR3 sequence: CASSSRLALLPDTQYF. The CDR3 DNA follows: TGTGCCAGCAGCTCTAGATTAGCCCTCCTCCCAGATACGCAGTATTTT.

This clonotype was detected only a few times. The chain recombines TRBV12-3 or TRBV12-4 with TRBJ1-5; D gene unclear. The CDR3 contains 13 residues. V shed 3 bases and J shed 2 bases, with 5 bases lying between them. CDR3 protein: CASSFFGNQPQHF. The DNA for the CDR3 is TGTGCCAGCAGTTTCTTTGGCAATCAGCCCCAGCATTTT.

Points on this clonotype: The junction does not match germline at one end; this may be a read error. The chain has TRBV24-1 and TRBJ2-3; D is unclear. This CDR3 has 13 amino acids. Germline V gene sequence: CDR1 KGHDR, CDR2 SFDVKD. The CDR3 sequence: CATSETLGDTQCF. DNA for the CDR3: TGTGCCACCAGTGAAACCCTAGGAGATACGCAGTGTTTT.

This clonotype was found a few times. The chain uses TRBV20-1 and TRBJ2-3; 8 bases map to TRBD2. Germline V gene sequence: CDR1 DFQATT, CDR2 SNEGSKA (reference sequence). This CDR3 contains 15 residues. V shed 2 bases and J 4 bases; nucleotides not matched to a gene: 8. The DNA for the CDR3 is TGCAGTGCTAGATCCCCGACTAGCGTGGCAGATACGCAGTATTTT. Amino acids: CSARSPTSVADTQYF.

A few counts support this clonotype. V and J are TRBV20-1 and TRBJ2-5; perhaps TRBD2 as D (5 bases). V lost 6 bases and J lost 2, with 13 bases in between. The germline CDR1 and CDR2 sequences are DFQATT and SNEGSKA (reference sequence). CDR3 length equals 13 residues. CDR3 DNA sequence: TGCAGTGCCCCACCTAGCATTCAAGAGACCCAGTACTTC. This translates into CSAPPSIQETQYF.

This clonotype was counted only a few times. This chain connects TRBV2 to TRBJ2-7, with D perhaps matching TRBD2 (5 bases). The end of the DNA aligns better with TRBJ2-5, so the J call may be wrong. CDR3 size: 13 residues. Germline values: CDR1 SNHLY, CDR2 FYNNEI. The CDR3: CASRRADYETQYF. The DNA for the CDR3 is TGTGCCAGCAGGAGAGCGGATTACGAGACCCAGTACTTC.

This clonotype was seen only a few times. The chain employs TRBV28 and TRBJ2-5, with D perhaps TRBD2 (6 bases). From germline, CDR1 is MDHEN and CDR2 SYDVKM. Trimming stripped 3 bases from V and 5 bases from J, with 19 bases between. The CDR3 spans 16 residues. The CDR3 spells CASSLRRTGGVETQYF. In DNA, the CDR3 is TGTGCCAGCAGTTTGCGGCGGACTGGCGGGGTTGAGACCCAGTACTTC.

V and J are TRBV19 and TRBJ2-1; no definite D call. The CDR3 loop spans 13 amino acids. CDR1 is LNHDA and CDR2 is SQIVND in the germline V gene (reference sequence). The ends were cut back, 5 bases at V and 1 base at J, with 6 bases in the middle. The CDR3 DNA reads TGTGCCAGTAGTGAGGTTTCCTACAATGAGCAGTTCTTC. It specifies CASSEVSYNEQFF. Drawing the rest from reference TRBV19 and TRBJ2-1, the complete variable domain is DGGITQSPKYLFRKEGQNVTLSCEQNLNHDAMYWYRQDPGQGLRLIYYSQIVNDFQKGDIAEGYSVSREKKESFPLTVTSAQKNPTAFYLCASSEVSYNEQFFGPGTRLTVL.

This clonotype has more than one count but fewer than ten. The chain links TRBV7-9 to TRBJ2-1; D perhaps matches TRBD2 (5 bases). The germline V gene encodes CDR1 SEHNR and CDR2 FQNEAQ (reference sequence). The CDR3 has 12 amino acids. V was cut by 8 bases and J by 6 bases, with 11 bases left in between. CDR3 sequence: CASGSGSNEQFF. As DNA, the CDR3 is TGTGCCAGCGGCAGTGGGAGCAATGAGCAGTTCTTC.

This clonotype was recorded at least ten times. This sequence joins TRBV28 and TRBJ2-7; TRBD1 matches at 7 bases. The J segment lost 0 bases and the V segment lost 3 bases, leaving 2 bases of the junction unmatched. The V gene's germline CDR1 is MDHEN and CDR2 SYDVKM. The CDR3 loop spans 14 amino acids. The CDR3 sequence is CASSLGQPSYEQYF. Here the CDR3 DNA reads TGTGCCAGCAGTTTGGGACAGCCCTCCTACGAGCAGTACTTC.

The table lists this clonotype with many counts. The rearrangement uses TRBV6-6 and TRBJ2-1; no clear D. Germline CDR1 MNHNY, CDR2 SVGAGI (reference sequence). Trimming left V 4 bases short and J 11 bases short, with 12 bases between. The length of the CDR3 is 12 residues. CDR3 DNA sequence: TGTGCCAGCAGTTCGTCAGAATCTAAGCAGTTCTTC. Protein sequence: CASSSSESKQFF.

The chain links TRBV20-1 to TRBJ1-1; D may be TRBD1 (5 bases). CDR3 length: 12 amino acids. Germline V CDR1 and CDR2: DFQATT, SNEGSKA (reference sequence). The CDR3 DNA reads TGCAGCTGGGGGGAAGCGAACACTGAAGCTTTCTTT. Its protein is CSWGEANTEAFF.

This clonotype showed up many times. The chain carries TRBV20-1 and TRBJ2-7; perhaps TRBD2 as D (6 bases). The CDR3 is 14 amino acids. Germline V gene sequence: CDR1 DFQATT, CDR2 SNEGSKA (reference sequence). V was shortened by 3 bases and J by 4 bases, with 16 bases between the two germline ends. The CDR3 bases are TGCAGTGCTAGTCCCGGGAGTTCGACTTACGAGCAGTACTTC. It yields the protein CSASPGSSTYEQYF.

This clonotype showed up just a few times. The CDR3 loop is CASRLSGPPTDTQYF. The CDR3 DNA is TGTGCCAGCCGCTTAAGCGGCCCACCCACAGATACGCAGTATTTT. The V gene is TRBV6-2 or TRBV6-3, the J gene TRBJ2-3, with TRBD2 as a possible D gene (5 bases). Trimming pared 8 bases from V and 2 bases from J, leaving 17 bases between. This CDR3 comprises 15 residues. The germline V gene encodes CDR1 MNHEY and CDR2 SVGEGT.